The rows below give T cell receptor beta chains drawn from one sample of a study of T-cell memory formation after mild COVID-19. TCRdb independently ran MiXCR on the 5' RACE reads; one entry per CDR3 protein. Of 300,000 to 400,000 distinct CDR3 sequences listed, 25% to 30% are singletons. The sequencing input was PBMCs or a T cell subset sorted from them (not recorded which). These receptors came from an adult woman who had mild COVID-19 (a few samples of this study predate the infection). Cell type and time point are not known. The CDR3 runs from the conserved cysteine through the conserved F or W. A D gene is named only where the DNA matches it firmly. The size of a clone is reported for some rows only, either as once, few or many, or as a class for expanded clones.

size,V,D,J,CDR3,DNA
few,TRBV5-1,.,TRBJ2-5,CASSWASEIQETQYF,TGCGCCAGCAGCTGGGCCTCGGAGATCCAAGAGACCCAGTACTTC
.,TRBV15,.,TRBJ2-5,CATSRAEKTQYF,TGTGCCACCAGCAGAGCGGAGAAGACCCAGTACTTC
.,TRBV9,TRBD1,TRBJ2-7,CASSASDRAYEQYF,TGTGCCAGCAGCGCCAGCGACAGGGCGTACGAGCAGTACTTC
.,TRBV5-4,TRBD1,TRBJ1-2,CASSPPGDRSTF,TGTGCCAGCAGCCCCCCGGGGGACAGAAGCACCTTC
few,TRBV7-2,TRBD2,TRBJ2-5,CASSFTGRGETQYF,TGTGCCAGCAGCTTTACCGGGCGGGGGGAGACCCAGTACTTC
.,TRBV6-5,TRBD1,TRBJ2-3,CASSSRGPSFTDTQYF,TGTGCCAGCAGTAGCAGGGGGCCCTCATTCACAGATACGCAGTATTTT
few,TRBV18,.,TRBJ2-3,CASSPSPGSTDTQYF,TGTGCCAGCTCACCCTCGCCAGGGAGTACAGATACGCAGTATTTT
few,TRBV20-1,TRBD2,TRBJ2-1,CSARMGLAGYNEQFF,TGCAGTGCTAGAATGGGACTAGCGGGGTACAATGAGCAGTTCTTC
.,TRBV9,.,TRBJ1-1,CASSVASAWMNTEAFF,TGTGCCAGCAGCGTAGCGTCAGCCTGGATGAACACTGAAGCTTTCTTT
few,TRBV24-1,TRBD2,TRBJ2-3,CATSDSLAGHTDTQYF,TGTGCCACCAGTGATTCACTAGCGGGTCACACAGATACGCAGTATTTT
few,TRBV3-1,.,TRBJ2-5,CASSPKTGTQETQYF,TGTGCCAGCAGCCCCAAGACAGGCACCCAAGAGACCCAGTACTTC
many,TRBV5-1,.,TRBJ2-1,CASSLLGNEQFF,TGCGCCAGCAGCTTGTTGGGCAATGAGCAGTTCTTC
few,TRBV12-3/TRBV12-4,.,TRBJ2-7,CASSLRGTPPYEQYF,TGTGCCAGCAGTTTAAGGGGGACACCTCCCTACGAGCAGTACTTC
.,TRBV7-9,TRBD2,TRBJ2-7,CASSLGGLAGGTYEQYF,TGTGCCAGCAGCTTAGGGGGGCTAGCGGGAGGTACCTACGAGCAGTACTTC